This TCR beta chain was identified in a study of regulatory T cells in long-lasting Graves disease. According to the study, TCR beta libraries were built with iRepertoire HTBI primers and CDR3-region Arm-PCR. TCRdb re-called the multiplex PCR reads with MiXCR, one entry per CDR3 protein. The sample records under 450,000 distinct CDR3 sequences, roughly a quarter being singletons. Germline V CDR1 and CDR2: SNHLY, FYNNEI. The CDR3 is 15 residues long. Germline trimming cut 8 bases from V and 3 bases from J; bases unmatched to any gene: 8. Time point: persistent/refractory GD, antithyroid drugs over 5 years with positive TRAb. Making the TCR library involved RNA that had been extracted from PBMCs.

This receptor was identified in a female donor with Graves disease. The chain couples TRBV2 to TRBJ2-4, with 9 bases that match TRBD1. The sequenced sample was peripheral blood mononuclear cells (PBMCs), obtained when the disease was refractory, from a patient treated with antithyroid drugs. CDR3 sequence reads: CASGVDRGFKNIQYF. CDR3 nucleotide sequence: TGTGCCAGCGGAGTGGACAGGGGTTTCAAAAACATTCAGTACTTC.